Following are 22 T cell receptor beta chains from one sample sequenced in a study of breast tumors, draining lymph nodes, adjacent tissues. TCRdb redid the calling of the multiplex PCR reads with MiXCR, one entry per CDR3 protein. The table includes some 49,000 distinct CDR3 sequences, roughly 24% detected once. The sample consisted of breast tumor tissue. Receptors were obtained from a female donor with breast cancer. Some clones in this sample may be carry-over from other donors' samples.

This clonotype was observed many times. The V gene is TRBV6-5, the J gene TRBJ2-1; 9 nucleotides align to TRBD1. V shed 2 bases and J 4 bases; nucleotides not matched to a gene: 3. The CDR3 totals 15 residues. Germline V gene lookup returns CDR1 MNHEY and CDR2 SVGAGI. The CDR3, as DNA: TGTGCCAGCAGTTACGGGACAGGGTTTTACAATGAGCAGTTCTTC. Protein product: CASSYGTGFYNEQFF.

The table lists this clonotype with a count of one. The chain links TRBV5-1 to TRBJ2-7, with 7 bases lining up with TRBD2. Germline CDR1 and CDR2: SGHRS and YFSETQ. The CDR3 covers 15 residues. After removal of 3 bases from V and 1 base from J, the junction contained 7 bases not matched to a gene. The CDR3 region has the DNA TGCGCCAGCAGCTCTGGAGTAGCGGGTTCCTACGAGCAGTACTTC. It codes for CASSSGVAGSYEQYF.

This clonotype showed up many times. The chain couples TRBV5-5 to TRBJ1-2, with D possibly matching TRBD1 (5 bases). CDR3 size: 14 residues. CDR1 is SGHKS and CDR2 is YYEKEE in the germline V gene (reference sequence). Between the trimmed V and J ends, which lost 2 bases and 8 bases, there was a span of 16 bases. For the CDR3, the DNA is TGTGCCAGCAGCTTCCAAACAGGTCCATGGGGCTACACCTTC. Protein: CASSFQTGPWGYTF.

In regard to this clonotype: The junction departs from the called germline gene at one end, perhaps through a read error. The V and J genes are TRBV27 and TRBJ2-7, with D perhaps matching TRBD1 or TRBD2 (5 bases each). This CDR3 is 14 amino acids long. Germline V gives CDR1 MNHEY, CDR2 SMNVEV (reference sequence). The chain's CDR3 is CASSLFPGTYERYF. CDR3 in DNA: TGTGCCAGCAGTTTATTTCCGGGGACCTACGAGCGGTACTTC.

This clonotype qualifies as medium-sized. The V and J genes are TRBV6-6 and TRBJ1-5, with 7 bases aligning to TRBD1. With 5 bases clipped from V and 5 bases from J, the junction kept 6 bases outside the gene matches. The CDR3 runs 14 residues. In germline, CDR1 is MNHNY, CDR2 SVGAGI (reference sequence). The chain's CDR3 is CASSRDSLDQPQHF. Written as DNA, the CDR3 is TGTGCCAGCAGTCGGGACAGCCTAGATCAGCCCCAGCATTTT.

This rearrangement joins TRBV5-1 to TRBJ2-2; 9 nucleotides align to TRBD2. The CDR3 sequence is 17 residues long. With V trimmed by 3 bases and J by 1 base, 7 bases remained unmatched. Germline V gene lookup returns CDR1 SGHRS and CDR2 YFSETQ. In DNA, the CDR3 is TGCGCCAGCAGCTCAGACGCTAGCGGGATGAACACCGGGGAGCTGTTTTTT. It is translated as CASSSDASGMNTGELFF.

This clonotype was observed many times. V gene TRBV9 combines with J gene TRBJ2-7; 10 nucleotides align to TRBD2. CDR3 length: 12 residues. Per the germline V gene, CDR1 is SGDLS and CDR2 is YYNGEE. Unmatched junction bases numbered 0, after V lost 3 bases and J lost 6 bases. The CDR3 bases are TGTGCCAGCAGCGGGACTAGCGGCGAGCAGTACTTC. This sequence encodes CASSGTSGEQYF.

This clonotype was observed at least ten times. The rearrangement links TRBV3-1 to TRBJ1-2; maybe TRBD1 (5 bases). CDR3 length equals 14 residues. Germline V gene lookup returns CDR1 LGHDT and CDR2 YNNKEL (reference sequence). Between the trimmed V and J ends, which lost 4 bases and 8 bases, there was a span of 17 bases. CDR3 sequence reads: CASSRQKGLRGYTF. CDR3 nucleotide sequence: TGTGCCAGCAGCCGACAGAAGGGGCTGAGGGGCTACACCTTC.

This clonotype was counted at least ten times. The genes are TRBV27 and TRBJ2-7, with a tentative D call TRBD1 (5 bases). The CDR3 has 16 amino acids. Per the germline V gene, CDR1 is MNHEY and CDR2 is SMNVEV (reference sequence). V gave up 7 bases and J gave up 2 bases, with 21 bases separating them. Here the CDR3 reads CASTTADRTKTYEQYF. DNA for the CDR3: TGTGCCAGCACCACCGCCGACAGAACAAAAACCTACGAGCAGTACTTC.

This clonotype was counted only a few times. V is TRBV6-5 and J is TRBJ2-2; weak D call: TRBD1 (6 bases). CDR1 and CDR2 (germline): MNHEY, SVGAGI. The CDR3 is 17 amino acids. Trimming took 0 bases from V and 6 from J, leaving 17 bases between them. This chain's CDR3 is CASSYSPGATGSGELFF. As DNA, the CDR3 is TGTGCCAGCAGTTACTCGCCAGGGGCTACTGGGTCCGGGGAGCTGTTTTTT.

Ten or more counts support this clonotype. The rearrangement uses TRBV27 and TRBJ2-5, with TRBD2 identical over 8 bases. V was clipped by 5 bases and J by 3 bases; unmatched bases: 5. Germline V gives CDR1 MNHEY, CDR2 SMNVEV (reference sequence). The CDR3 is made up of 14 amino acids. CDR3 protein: CASSPGLVEETQYF. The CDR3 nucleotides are TGTGCCAGCAGTCCGGGACTAGTGGAAGAGACCCAGTACTTC.

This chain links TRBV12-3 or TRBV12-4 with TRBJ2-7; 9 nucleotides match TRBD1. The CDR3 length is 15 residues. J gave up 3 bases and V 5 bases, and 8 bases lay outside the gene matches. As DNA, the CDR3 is TGTGCCAGCAGTCCGTTACGACAGGGGGTCTACGAGCAGTACTTC. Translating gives CASSPLRQGVYEQYF.

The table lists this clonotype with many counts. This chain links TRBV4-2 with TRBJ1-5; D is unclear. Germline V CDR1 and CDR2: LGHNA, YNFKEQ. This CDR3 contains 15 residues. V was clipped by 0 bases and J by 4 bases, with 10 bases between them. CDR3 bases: TGTGCCAGCAGCCAAGACGGGCAGCGAAATCAGCCCCAGCATTTT. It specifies CASSQDGQRNQPQHF.

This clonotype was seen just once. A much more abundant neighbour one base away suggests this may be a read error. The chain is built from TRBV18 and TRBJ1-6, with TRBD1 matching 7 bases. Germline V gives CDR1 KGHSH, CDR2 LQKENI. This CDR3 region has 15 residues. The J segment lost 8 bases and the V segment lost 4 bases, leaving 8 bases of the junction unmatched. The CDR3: CASSLGGQPDSPLHF. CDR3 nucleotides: TGTGCCAGCTCACTTGGGGGACAGCCAGATTCACCCCTCCACTTT.

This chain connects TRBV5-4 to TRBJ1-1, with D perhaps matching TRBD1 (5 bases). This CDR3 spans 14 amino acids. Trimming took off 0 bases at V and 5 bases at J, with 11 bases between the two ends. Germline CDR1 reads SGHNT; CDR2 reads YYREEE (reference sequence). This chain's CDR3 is CASSLDGARTEAFF. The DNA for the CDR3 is TGTGCCAGCAGCTTGGACGGGGCGAGGACTGAAGCTTTCTTT. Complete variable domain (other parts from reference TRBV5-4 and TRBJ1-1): ETGVTQSPTHLIKTRGQQVTLRCSSQSGHNTVSWYQQALGQGPQFIFQYYREEENGRGNFPPRFSGLQFPNYSSELNVNALELDDSALYLCASSLDGARTEAFFGQGTRLTVV.

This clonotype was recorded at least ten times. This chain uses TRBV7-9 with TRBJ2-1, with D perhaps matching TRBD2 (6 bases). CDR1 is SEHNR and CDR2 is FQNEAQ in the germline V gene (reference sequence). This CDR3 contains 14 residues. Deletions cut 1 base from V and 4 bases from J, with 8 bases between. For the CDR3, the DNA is TGTGCCAGCAGCTTAGTTGGAGGGTACAATGAGCAGTTCTTC. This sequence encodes CASSLVGGYNEQFF.

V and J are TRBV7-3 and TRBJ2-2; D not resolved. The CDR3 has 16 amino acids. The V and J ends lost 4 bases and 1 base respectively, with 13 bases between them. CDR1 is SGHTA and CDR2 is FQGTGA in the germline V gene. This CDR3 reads CASSYTRAVNTGELFF. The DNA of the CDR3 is TGTGCCAGCAGCTATACCCGGGCTGTGAACACCGGGGAGCTGTTTTTT.

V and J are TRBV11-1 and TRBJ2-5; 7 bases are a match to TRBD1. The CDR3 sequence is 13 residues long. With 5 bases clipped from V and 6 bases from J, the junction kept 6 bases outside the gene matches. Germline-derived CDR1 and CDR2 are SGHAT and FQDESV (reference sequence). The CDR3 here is CASSKTGIQTQYF. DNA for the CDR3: TGTGCCAGCAGCAAGACAGGGATCCAGACCCAGTACTTC.

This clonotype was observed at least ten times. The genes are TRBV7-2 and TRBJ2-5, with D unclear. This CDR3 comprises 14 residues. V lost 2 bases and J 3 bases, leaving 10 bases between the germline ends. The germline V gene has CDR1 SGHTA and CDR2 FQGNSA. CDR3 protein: CASSLMWAEETQYF. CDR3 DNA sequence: TGTGCCAGCAGCTTAATGTGGGCGGAAGAGACCCAGTACTTC.

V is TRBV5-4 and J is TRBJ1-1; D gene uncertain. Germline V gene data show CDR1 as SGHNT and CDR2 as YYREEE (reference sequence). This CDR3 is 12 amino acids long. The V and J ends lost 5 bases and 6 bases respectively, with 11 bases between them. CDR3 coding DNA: TGTGCCAGCAGTACAGCCGGGGCTGAAGCTTTCTTT. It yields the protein CASSTAGAEAFF.

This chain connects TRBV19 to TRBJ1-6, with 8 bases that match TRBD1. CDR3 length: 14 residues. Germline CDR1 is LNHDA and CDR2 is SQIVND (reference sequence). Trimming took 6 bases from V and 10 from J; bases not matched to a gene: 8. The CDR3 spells CASRIGQGRSPLHF. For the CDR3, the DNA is TGTGCCAGTAGAATCGGACAGGGACGCTCACCCCTCCACTTT.

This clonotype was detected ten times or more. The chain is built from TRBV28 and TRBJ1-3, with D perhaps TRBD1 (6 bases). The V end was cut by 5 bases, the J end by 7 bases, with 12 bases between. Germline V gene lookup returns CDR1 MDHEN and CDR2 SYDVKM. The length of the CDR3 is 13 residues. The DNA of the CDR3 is TGTGCCAGCAGTCCACCACAGGGCAACACCATATATTTT. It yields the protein CASSPPQGNTIYF.